The T cell receptor beta chain under discussion was sequenced for a study of blood T cell repertoires in COVID-19. Study as a whole: Some COVID-19 samples were acute and others convalescent; all came from the United States, Italy and Spain.

The CDR3 loop spans 14 amino acids. V shed 3 bases, J shed 10 bases, and the junction held 9 bases outside the gene matches. Germline V gene data show CDR1 as MRHNA and CDR2 as SNTAGT. In the authors' workflow: Nucleated cell number was recorded as an estimate derived from reference gene primer amplification. Assay used: immunoSEQ multiplex PCR; TCRdb lists only in-frame clones, some missing. V and J calls and clone size are given by that table; D and trimming were obtained from the DNA. The sample lists about 39,000 clones; about 82% were seen once. The source material was peripheral blood. The sequence derives from a man between 65 and 85 years old with acute or convalescent COVID-19. This chain connects TRBV6-4 to TRBJ1-2; 9 bases line up with TRBD1. CDR3: CASSEFGGQGYYTF. CDR3 DNA: TGTGCCAGCAGTGAATTCGGGGGACAGGGTTACTACACCTTC.